The 10 T cell receptor beta chains below were found in one sample sequenced in a study of CD8 T cells in Susac syndrome. RNA, at roughly 0.45 to 1 ug, was reverse transcribed with random hexamers. MiXCR was run by TCRdb on the immunoSEQ multiplex PCR reads, yielding one entry per CDR3 protein. The sample has 150,000 to 160,000 distinct CDR3 sequences, 94% seen once. The sample was CD8+ T cells from PBMCs. The origin of the receptors is a human donor with multiple sclerosis.

The chain carries TRBV20-1 and TRBJ2-7; TRBD2 might be the D (6 bases). Germline loops: CDR1 DFQATT, CDR2 SNEGSKA (reference sequence). The CDR3 extends over 14 amino acids. Trimming cost V 3 bases and J 1 base, with 13 bases left between them. Here the CDR3 DNA reads TGCAGTGCTAGGGGCCGGGGGTCTTCCTACGAGCAGTACTTC. Translating gives CSARGRGSSYEQYF.

This clonotype showed up just a few times. This rearrangement joins TRBV29-1 to TRBJ1-2, with D perhaps matching TRBD1 (5 bases). Germline V CDR1 and CDR2: SQVTM, ANQGSEA. The V end lost 5 bases, the J end lost 3 bases, and 7 bases lay between the germline ends. This CDR3 contains 11 residues. The CDR3 DNA follows: TGCAGCGTTCGAGGGGACTATGGCTACACCTTC. It is translated as CSVRGDYGYTF.

This clonotype is a singleton in its sample. This chain uses TRBV7-9 with TRBJ2-1; weak D call: TRBD2 (5 bases). The CDR3 loop spans 15 amino acids. The V gene's germline CDR1 is SEHNR and CDR2 FQNEAQ (reference sequence). V was cut by 6 bases and J by 7 bases, with 19 bases left in between. In nucleotides, the CDR3 is TGTGCCAGCAGACCCTTCCCGGGGATTGGAAATGAGCAGTTCTTC. Translating it yields CASRPFPGIGNEQFF.

This chain joins TRBV4-1 and TRBJ2-3, with D uncertain. The germline gives CDR1 MGHRA, CDR2 YSYEKL. V was clipped by 1 base and J by 4 bases, with 9 bases between them. The length of the CDR3 is 14 residues. CDR3 nucleotide sequence: TGCGCCAGCAGCCAAGTCTTAGCCGCAGATACGCAGTATTTT. Translation gives CASSQVLAADTQYF.

This sequence joins TRBV13 and TRBJ2-7; D unresolved. Between the trimmed V and J ends, which lost 3 bases and 0 bases, there was a span of 6 bases. The germline gives CDR1 PRHDT, CDR2 FYEKMQ (reference sequence). The CDR3 spans 13 residues. CDR3 in amino acids: CASSFGSSYEQYF. The CDR3, as DNA: TGTGCCAGCAGCTTTGGTTCCTCCTACGAGCAGTACTTC.

This rearrangement joins TRBV7-9 to TRBJ2-5; 8 bases are shared with TRBD2. V lost 5 bases to trimming and J lost 6 bases; unmatched junction nucleotides: 14. Germline values: CDR1 SEHNR, CDR2 FQNEAQ (reference sequence). The CDR3 runs 16 residues. This CDR3 is CASSGLVVAGLKTQYF. DNA for the CDR3: TGTGCCAGCAGCGGACTGGTGGTAGCGGGGTTGAAGACCCAGTACTTC.

This sequence joins TRBV12-3 or TRBV12-4 and TRBJ2-1, with a weak D call TRBD2 (7 bases). Trimming removed 7 bases from V and 4 bases from J, with 14 bases in between. The CDR3 runs 14 residues. The CDR3 nucleotides read TGTGCCAGCACGGGCGGGGGCCGTTACAATGAGCAGTTCTTC. Encoded protein: CASTGGGRYNEQFF.

CDR3 nucleotide sequence: TGTGCCAGCAGTTACTCGTATGTGCGGGATGAGCAGTTCTTC. This gives the protein CASSYSYVRDEQFF. The chain employs TRBV6-6 and TRBJ2-1; possible D gene TRBD2, 5 bases. V lost 0 bases, J lost 8 bases, and 11 bases lay in between. Germline-derived CDR1 and CDR2 are MNHNY and SVGAGI (reference sequence). This CDR3 is 14 amino acids long.

This chain uses TRBV3-1 with TRBJ1-5; tentatively, D is TRBD1 (5 bases). V was pared by 1 base and J by 0 bases, with 10 bases between. This CDR3 contains 16 residues. Looked up from germline, CDR1 is LGHDT and CDR2 is YNNKEL (reference sequence). CDR3 sequence reads: CASSQGQQVSNQPQHF. In DNA, the CDR3 is TGTGCCAGCAGCCAAGGTCAACAGGTTAGCAATCAGCCCCAGCATTTT.

The chain links TRBV29-1 to TRBJ1-2; D is unresolved. V was clipped by 4 bases and J by 8 bases, with 20 bases between them. Germline values: CDR1 SQVTM, CDR2 ANQGSEA. This CDR3 contains 14 residues. CDR3 amino acids: CSVVSPRGPWGYTF. The DNA of the CDR3 is TGCAGCGTTGTATCCCCTCGGGGTCCATGGGGCTACACCTTC.